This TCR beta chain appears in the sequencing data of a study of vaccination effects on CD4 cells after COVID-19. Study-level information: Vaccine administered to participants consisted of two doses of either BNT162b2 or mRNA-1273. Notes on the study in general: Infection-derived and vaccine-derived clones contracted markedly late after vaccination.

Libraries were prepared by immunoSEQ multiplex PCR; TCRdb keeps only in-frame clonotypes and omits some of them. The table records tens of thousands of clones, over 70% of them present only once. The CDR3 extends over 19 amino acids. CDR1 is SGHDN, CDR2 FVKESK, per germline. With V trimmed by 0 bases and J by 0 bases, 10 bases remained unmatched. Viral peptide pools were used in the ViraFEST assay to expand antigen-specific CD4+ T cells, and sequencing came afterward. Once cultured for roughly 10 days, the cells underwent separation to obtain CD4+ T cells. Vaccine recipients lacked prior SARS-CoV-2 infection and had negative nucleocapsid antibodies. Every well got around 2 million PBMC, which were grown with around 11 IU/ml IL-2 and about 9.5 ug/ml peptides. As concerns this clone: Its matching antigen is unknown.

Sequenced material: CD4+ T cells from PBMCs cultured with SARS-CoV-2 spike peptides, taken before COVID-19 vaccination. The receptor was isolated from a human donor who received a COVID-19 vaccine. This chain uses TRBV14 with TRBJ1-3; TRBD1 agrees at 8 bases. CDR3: CASSQDWADRASSGNTIYF. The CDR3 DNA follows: TGTGCCAGCAGCCAAGATTGGGCGGACAGGGCCAGCTCTGGAAACACCATATATTTT.